This T cell receptor beta chain derives from a study of prognosis after radiotherapy for stage I lung cancer. Background on the study: Stage I non-small cell lung cancer patients were enrolled in Nanjing, China. This enrollment took place between 2018 and early 2019. Adenocarcinomas accounted for the tumors of around 12 patients, and squamous cell carcinomas for those of more than 5. Study observations and caveats: Median unique TCR clones dropped from around 10,000 to 6,900 after stereotactic body radiation therapy.

It was by two-round multiplex PCR that TCR beta CDR3 was amplified from genomic DNA. Specific primers for each TRBV and TRBJ gene were what first-round PCR used. Universal primers were what the second PCR round relied on. Via MiXCR, TCRdb re-called the multiplex PCR reads, giving one row per CDR3 protein. The top ten clones hold 20% to 25% of a sample with tens of thousands of distinct CDR3 sequences, around a quarter of them seen once. This clonotype has a count of ten or more. Its antigen is unidentified. Trimming took 8 bases from V and 5 from J, leaving 11 bases between them. The CDR3 extends over 12 amino acids. CDR1 and CDR2 (germline): WSHSY, SAAADI.

This chain links TRBV10-2 with TRBJ2-3, with D uncertain. This TCR was sampled from a donor over 45 with non-small cell lung cancer. Sequencing was performed on PBMCs, taken before or after stereotactic body radiation therapy (not recorded which). The CDR3 bases are TGCGCCAGCCCTTGGGGTGGAGATACGCAGTATTTT. Protein: CASPWGGDTQYF.